Each of the 23 T cell receptor beta chains below was sequenced from the same sample in a study of blood T cells in healthy people across ages (dated by TCRdb to the mid-2010s). The library relied on 5' RACE. Instrument on record: Illumina HiSeq 2500. A second PCR of about 7 to 12 cycles was run with a J-beta primer mix and a sample-barcoded 5' primer. The public reads were reanalyzed by TCRdb: fastp trimming at Q25, MiXCR alignment, in-frame beta chains only. Rows are combined by CDR3 protein, so each entry shows the most common genes and DNA. The sample profile shows about 1,500,000 distinct CDR3 sequences; about 28% of them were found once. Less than 9.5% of the sample comes from the top ten. Source material: blood. These receptors all stem from a woman under 40 in good health.

This chain uses TRBV12-3 or TRBV12-4 with TRBJ2-1; 12 bases map to TRBD2. This CDR3 contains 16 residues. The V gene end was trimmed by 4 bases and the J gene end by 4 bases; junction bases not matched to a gene: 5. In DNA, the CDR3 is TGTGCCAGCAGTTCTAGCGGGGGGGAACATTACAATGAGCAGTTCTTC. This translates into CASSSSGGEHYNEQFF.

In this sample, this clonotype turned up many times. The rearrangement uses TRBV10-2 and TRBJ1-1, with a possible D match to TRBD1 (6 bases). V lost 7 bases to trimming and J lost 1 base, with 13 bases between them. The CDR3 has 14 residues. The germline V gene encodes CDR1 WSHSY and CDR2 SAAADI. The CDR3 nucleotides read TGCGCCAGCAATCCGACAGGCCCGAACACTGAAGCTTTCTTT. Residues: CASNPTGPNTEAFF.

The sample holds a few counts of this clonotype. V usage is TRBV20-1 and J usage is TRBJ2-5; maybe TRBD2 (5 bases). The V end was cut by 6 bases, the J end by 1 base, with 15 bases between. From germline, CDR1 is DFQATT and CDR2 SNEGSKA (reference sequence). The CDR3 has 14 residues. CDR3 bases: TGCAGTGCCCCTGAGGACGGGATCCAAGAGACCCAGTACTTC. Translated: CSAPEDGIQETQYF.

As to this clonotype: A much larger clone is a single base away; this may be a read error. This chain links TRBV18 with TRBJ2-5, with D tentatively TRBD2 (5 bases). The CDR3 consists of 16 residues. Trimming removed 5 bases at V and 13 bases at J, with 29 bases between. Germline CDR1 is KGHSH and CDR2 is LQKENI. The CDR3 loop is CASSTLGSGNTYERYF. The CDR3 nucleotides read TGTGCCAGCTCAACACTGGGGTCGGGGAATACCTACGAGCGGTACTTC.

This clonotype came up a few times. This rearrangement joins TRBV7-9 to TRBJ1-1, with TRBD1 as a possible D gene (6 bases). This CDR3 comprises 17 residues. The germline CDR1 and CDR2 sequences are SEHNR and FQNEAQ (reference sequence). V shed 5 bases and J shed 2 bases, with 21 bases lying between them. CDR3 protein: CASSPLRPGQRNTEAFF. The CDR3, as DNA: TGTGCCAGCAGCCCGCTGCGTCCGGGACAACGCAACACTGAAGCTTTCTTT.

This clonotype was picked up many times. This chain connects TRBV9 to TRBJ2-1; 7 nucleotides line up with TRBD2. The CDR3 totals 16 residues. Germline loops: CDR1 SGDLS, CDR2 YYNGEE. V was clipped by 4 bases and J by 6 bases; unmatched bases: 13. CDR3 in DNA: TGTGCCAGCAGCCGCCTTGTGAGCGGCGGGGGCAATGAGCAGTTCTTC. It codes for CASSRLVSGGGNEQFF. The full variable domain, with the rest looked up from reference TRBV9 and TRBJ2-1, is DSGVTQTPKHLITATGQRVTLRCSPRSGDLSVYWYQQSLDQGLQFLIQYYNGEERAKGNILERFSAQQFPDLHSELNLSSLELGDSALYFCASSRLVSGGGNEQFFGPGTRLTVL.

The chain recombines TRBV3-1 with TRBJ2-5; 8 bases line up with TRBD1. Germline V gives CDR1 LGHDT, CDR2 YNNKEL (reference sequence). This CDR3 region has 15 residues. Unmatched junction bases numbered 8, after V lost 3 bases and J lost 5 bases. The CDR3 nucleotides are TGTGCCAGCAGCCATCAAGGACAGGGCGGGGAGACCCAGTACTTC. Its translation: CASSHQGQGGETQYF.

The sample holds one count of this clonotype. Germline and junction disagree at one end, which may indicate a read error. The chain carries TRBV4-2 and TRBJ2-7, with a possible D match to TRBD2 (7 bases). Germline V gene data show CDR1 as LGHNA and CDR2 as YNFKEQ. The CDR3 has 16 residues. For the CDR3, the DNA is TGTGCCGGCAGCCACCCCGAGGGGGGGCTTTCGGCCGAGCAGTACTTC. It is translated as CAGSHPEGGLSAEQYF.

For this clonotype: It may be a read error: a sequence one base away is much more abundant. The conserved closing phenylalanine or tryptophan is absent in this CDR3, likely reflecting a read error. The chain combines TRBV29-1 with TRBJ2-4; D is unresolved. The J call may not be correct, given that the DNA end is closer to TRBJ2-7. This CDR3 region has 11 residues. Germline V gene data show CDR1 as SQVTM and CDR2 as ANQGSEA. The CDR3 spells CSVAGVNEQYL. The CDR3 nucleotides are TGCAGCGTTGCAGGTGTGAACGAGCAGTACCTC.

At least ten counts were recorded for this clonotype. The chain is built from TRBV29-1 and TRBJ2-1, with TRBD1 identical over 7 bases. V lost 4 bases to trimming and J lost 3 bases; unmatched junction nucleotides: 6. This CDR3 comprises 14 residues. Germline V CDR1 and CDR2: SQVTM, ANQGSEA. The CDR3 nucleotides are TGCAGCGTTGCGACAGGGAAAGGCTACAATGAGCAGTTCTTC. Translation gives CSVATGKGYNEQFF.

This clonotype has a single count. The chain links TRBV18 to TRBJ1-6, with D uncertain. The ends were cut back, 2 bases at V and 9 bases at J, with 17 bases in the middle. Germline V gene sequence: CDR1 KGHSH, CDR2 LQKENI. CDR3 length equals 16 residues. The CDR3 nucleotides are TGTGCCAGCTCACCAGATTGGGGTTCTCTAAGTTCACCCCTCCACTTT. Its protein is CASSPDWGSLSSPLHF.

This clonotype was detected only a few times. The chain carries TRBV24-1 and TRBJ2-7, with a tentative D call TRBD2 (6 bases). CDR3 length: 12 amino acids. The germline V and J ends were trimmed by 9 bases and 3 bases, with 11 bases remaining between them. CDR1 and CDR2 (germline): KGHDR, SFDVKD. Here the CDR3 DNA reads TGTGCCACCGGGGGGTCCGGCTACGAGCAGTACTTC. Residues: CATGGSGYEQYF.

This chain connects TRBV7-9 to TRBJ1-2, with D maybe TRBD1 (6 bases). This CDR3 is built from 14 residues. The V gene lost 4 bases and the J gene lost 2 bases, with 11 bases spanning the gap. Germline V gene sequence: CDR1 SEHNR, CDR2 FQNEAQ (reference sequence). The CDR3: CASSSWDTNYGYTF. In DNA form, the CDR3 reads TGTGCCAGCAGCTCCTGGGACACCAACTATGGCTACACCTTC.

A note on this clonotype: A much larger clone differs from this one at a single base, so this may be a read error. The chain links TRBV5-5 to TRBJ1-1, with D possibly being TRBD1 (6 bases). Germline V CDR1 and CDR2: SGHKS, YYEKEE (reference sequence). CDR3 length: 14 amino acids. V gave up 3 bases and J gave up 5 bases, with 14 bases separating them. The CDR3: CASSSDGGRTEAFF. CDR3 coding DNA: TGTGCCAGCAGCTCGGACGGGGGCCGGACTGAAGCTTTCTTT.

The rearrangement joins TRBV7-2 to TRBJ1-2, with 10 bases matching TRBD1. J lost 7 bases, V lost 2 bases, and 4 bases had no gene match. Germline CDR1 is SGHTA and CDR2 is FQGNSA. CDR3 length: 14 amino acids. This CDR3 reads CASSLSTGGGGYTF. The CDR3 bases are TGTGCCAGCAGCTTATCGACAGGGGGCGGTGGCTACACCTTC. Variable domain in full (rest from reference TRBV7-2 and TRBJ1-2): GAGVSQSPSNKVTEKGKDVELRCDPISGHTALYWYRQSLGQGLEFLIYFQGNSAPDKSGLPSDRFSAERTGGSVSTLTIQRTQQEDSAVYLCASSLSTGGGGYTFGSGTRLTVV.

Ten or more counts support this clonotype. The chain links TRBV7-2 to TRBJ2-1, with TRBD2 identical over 8 bases. CDR1 is SGHTA, CDR2 FQGNSA, per germline. The CDR3 is 16 amino acids. V lost 0 bases to trimming and J lost 6 bases; unmatched junction nucleotides: 7. The CDR3 DNA reads as TGTGCCAGCAGCTTAGCAGGAGCGGGAGTGGGCAATGAGCAGTTCTTC. Translated, it gives CASSLAGAGVGNEQFF.

This clonotype has a handful of counts. This chain connects TRBV27 to TRBJ2-1; D is perhaps TRBD2 (5 bases). The CDR3 consists of 17 residues. From germline, CDR1 is MNHEY and CDR2 SMNVEV (reference sequence). Trimming shortened V by 6 bases and J by 0 bases, and 18 bases separated the two germline ends. This CDR3 is CASSQTGGRSSYNEQFF. CDR3 bases: TGTGCCAGCAGCCAGACTGGCGGGCGAAGCTCCTACAATGAGCAGTTCTTC.

The chain has TRBV12-3 or TRBV12-4 and TRBJ1-2, with 7 nucleotides matching TRBD1. J was trimmed by 2 bases and V by 6 bases; bases with no gene match: 9. This CDR3 contains 15 residues. CDR3 nucleotides: TGTGCCAGCAGCCGCGACAGGGAAAACAACTATGGCTACACCTTC. Its protein is CASSRDRENNYGYTF.

In its sample, this clonotype was seen once. Germline is not matched at one junction end, which may reflect a read error. The gene calls are TRBV5-1 and TRBJ1-5; D unclear. Looked up from germline, CDR1 is SGHRS and CDR2 is YFSETQ. This CDR3 is built from 13 residues. CDR3 nucleotide sequence: TGCGCCAGCAGCTTGAGTAGCAATCAGCCCCTGCATTTT. Its translation is CASSLSSNQPLHF.

This chain links TRBV2 with TRBJ2-1; 8 positions agree with TRBD2. Germline-derived CDR1 and CDR2 are SNHLY and FYNNEI. Losses at the gene ends were 6 bases for V and 1 base for J; bases not matched to a gene: 8. There are 16 residues in the CDR3. The CDR3 nucleotides read TGTGCCAGCAGCTTACTAGCGGCGGTTTCCTACAATGAGCAGTTCTTC. Encoded protein: CASSLLAAVSYNEQFF. The full variable domain, rest sourced from reference TRBV2 and TRBJ2-1, is EPEVTQTPSHQVTQMGQEVILRCVPISNHLYFYWYRQILGQKVEFLVSFYNNEISEKSEIFDDQFSVERPDGSNFTLKIRSTKLEDSAMYFCASSLLAAVSYNEQFFGPGTRLTVL.

Notes on this clonotype: One junction end does not reproduce the germline sequence, and a read error may be involved. The rearrangement joins TRBV27 to TRBJ2-1, with D hard to call. In germline, CDR1 is MNHEY, CDR2 SMNVEV (reference sequence). This CDR3 spans 13 amino acids. CDR3 DNA sequence: TGTGCCAGCAGCGGTCGATCCTACAATGAGCAGTTGTTC. It codes for CASSGRSYNEQLF.

The chain links TRBV20-1 to TRBJ1-2; a possible D gene is TRBD1 (5 bases). The ends were cut back, 2 bases at V and 2 bases at J, with 12 bases in the middle. The length of the CDR3 is 14 residues. The germline V gene encodes CDR1 DFQATT and CDR2 SNEGSKA (reference sequence). CDR3 in amino acids: CSARRGYGNYGYTF. In DNA form, the CDR3 reads TGCAGTGCTAGAAGGGGTTATGGCAACTATGGCTACACCTTC.

This chain links TRBV7-9 with TRBJ1-4, with D uncertain. Germline V gene data show CDR1 as SEHNR and CDR2 as FQNEAQ (reference sequence). V lost 8 bases and J 8 bases, leaving 18 bases between the germline ends. This CDR3 has 14 amino acids. The CDR3 sequence is CASVKGSSEEKLFF. CDR3 in DNA: TGTGCCAGCGTAAAGGGCAGCTCTGAGGAAAAACTGTTTTTT.